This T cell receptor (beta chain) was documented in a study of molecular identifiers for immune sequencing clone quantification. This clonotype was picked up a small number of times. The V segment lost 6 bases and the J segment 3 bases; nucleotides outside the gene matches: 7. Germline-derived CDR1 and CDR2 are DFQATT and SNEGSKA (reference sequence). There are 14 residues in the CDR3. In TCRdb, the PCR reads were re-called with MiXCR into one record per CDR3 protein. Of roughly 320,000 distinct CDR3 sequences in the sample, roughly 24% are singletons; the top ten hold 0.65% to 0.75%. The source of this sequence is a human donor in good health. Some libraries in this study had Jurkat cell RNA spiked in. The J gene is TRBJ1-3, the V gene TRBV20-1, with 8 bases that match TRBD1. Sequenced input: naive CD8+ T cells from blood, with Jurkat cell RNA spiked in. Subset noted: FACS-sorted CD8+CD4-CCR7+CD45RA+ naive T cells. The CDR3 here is CSAVGQGYGNTIYF. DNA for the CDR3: TGCAGTGCGGTAGGACAGGGTTATGGAAACACCATATATTTT.